This passage covers 25 T cell receptor beta chains from one sample sequenced in a study of T cells after yellow fever vaccination (dated by TCRdb to between 2018 and 2021). Library prep was done by 5' RACE. Sequencing used an Illumina HiSeq 2500. The public reads were quality trimmed at Q25 with fastp and then assembled into clones with MiXCR by TCRdb, keeping productive beta chains. All rows with the same CDR3 protein become a single entry with the most common DNA and genes. The table for this sample lists under 300,000 distinct CDR3 sequences; over 6.5% of them were counted only once. The ten largest account for more than 0.85% of the sample. The treatment or condition tag for this specimen amounts to: live attenuated yellow fever vaccine strain. Sequencing used CD4+ T cells sorted from PBMCs, obtained on the day of the yellow fever booster vaccination. These receptors were taken from a young man who received the YFV17D yellow fever vaccine.

There are many counts of this clonotype. CDR3 loop: CASRLDLLHEQYF. The CDR3 region has the DNA TGTGCCAGCCGACTAGATCTGTTACACGAGCAGTACTTC. The rearrangement joins TRBV2 to TRBJ2-7, with TRBD2 as a possible D gene (6 bases). The germline V gene has CDR1 SNHLY and CDR2 FYNNEI. The length of the CDR3 is 13 residues. Trimming removed 8 bases at V and 5 bases at J, with 16 bases between.

This clonotype was counted many times. The chain joins TRBV5-6 to TRBJ2-7; D is uncertain. V lost 4 bases and J lost 0, with 14 bases in between. Germline-derived CDR1 and CDR2 are SGHDT and YYEEEE. This CDR3 region has 15 residues. Here the CDR3 reads CASSDGFLSSYEQYF. The CDR3 coding sequence is TGTGCCAGCAGCGACGGCTTTTTGAGCTCCTACGAGCAGTACTTC. The variable domain in full, completed from reference TRBV5-6 and TRBJ2-7, reads DAGVTQSPTHLIKTRGQQVTLRCSPKSGHDTVSWYQQALGQGPQFIFQYYEEEERQRGNFPDRFSGHQFPNYSSELNVNALLLGDSALYLCASSDGFLSSYEQYFGPGTRLTVT.

This clonotype was observed a few times. The V and J genes are TRBV5-1 and TRBJ2-6; no reliable D call. Germline V gene data show CDR1 as SGHRS and CDR2 as YFSETQ. The CDR3 extends over 15 amino acids. Deletions cut 4 bases from V and 2 bases from J, with 10 bases between. The CDR3 nucleotides read TGCGCCAGCAGCCTTACGGTACCTGGGGCCAACGTCCTGACTTTC. Protein: CASSLTVPGANVLTF.

This clonotype was found many times. The J gene is TRBJ2-7, the V gene TRBV3-1; a weak D match, TRBD2 (5 bases). Germline CDR1 LGHDT, CDR2 YNNKEL (reference sequence). Trimming pared 0 bases from V and 6 bases from J, leaving 9 bases between. The CDR3 has 13 amino acids. Written as DNA, the CDR3 is TGTGCCAGCAGCCAAGATCGAGGAGGCGAGCAGTACTTC. Translating it yields CASSQDRGGEQYF.

This clonotype was seen a few times. This chain uses TRBV6-1 with TRBJ1-5; possibly TRBD1 for D (5 bases). V shed 5 bases and J shed 6 bases, with 17 bases lying between them. From germline, CDR1 is MNHNS and CDR2 SASEGT. The CDR3 covers 15 residues. This chain's CDR3 is CASSTTGVLGQPQHF. CDR3 nucleotides: TGTGCCAGCAGTACGACGGGGGTTCTTGGTCAGCCCCAGCATTTT.

The gene calls are TRBV5-1 and TRBJ2-7; no firm D call. The CDR3 extends over 15 amino acids. CDR1 SGHRS and CDR2 YFSETQ come from the germline V gene. The ends were cut back, 1 base at V and 2 bases at J, with 13 bases in the middle. In DNA, the CDR3 is TGCGCCAGCAGCTTGTCATTTTCGACAACCTACGAGCAGTACTTC. Encoded protein: CASSLSFSTTYEQYF.

The chain uses TRBV11-2 and TRBJ2-2, with D perhaps TRBD2 (5 bases). The CDR3 loop spans 15 amino acids. V lost 3 bases and J lost 0, with 8 bases in between. Per germline, CDR1 SGHAT and CDR2 FQNNGV. CDR3 sequence: CASSFSATNTGELFF. CDR3 sequence (DNA): TGTGCCAGCAGCTTTAGCGCGACGAACACCGGGGAGCTGTTTTTT. The full variable domain, with the rest looked up from reference TRBV11-2 and TRBJ2-2, is EAGVAQSPRYKIIEKRQSVAFWCNPISGHATLYWYQQILGQGPKLLIQFQNNGVVDDSQLPKDRFSAERLKGVDSTLKIQPAKLEDSAVYLCASSFSATNTGELFFGEGSRLTVL.

This clonotype came up a few times. The chain has TRBV30 and TRBJ2-3; 7 positions agree with TRBD1. CDR3 size: 12 residues. Trimming cost V 8 bases and J 4 bases; bases outside gene matches: 6. Looked up from germline, CDR1 is GTSNPN and CDR2 is SVGIG (reference sequence). CDR3 in amino acids: CAGTDWADTQYF. In nucleotides, the CDR3 is TGTGCCGGGACAGACTGGGCAGATACGCAGTATTTT.

This clonotype showed up just a few times. This rearrangement joins TRBV7-2 to TRBJ2-3, with TRBD2 identical over 12 bases. The V segment lost 5 bases and the J segment 6 bases; nucleotides outside the gene matches: 6. CDR3 size: 15 residues. Per the germline V gene, CDR1 is SGHTA and CDR2 is FQGNSA. The CDR3 reads CASSLRTSGKDTQYF. Written as DNA, the CDR3 is TGTGCCAGCAGCCTAAGGACTAGCGGGAAGGATACGCAGTATTTT.

This clonotype showed up many times. The chain employs TRBV5-1 and TRBJ2-3; the D is unclear. The ends were cut back, 2 bases at V and 0 bases at J, with 10 bases in the middle. The CDR3 sequence is 15 residues long. Germline lookup yields CDR1 SGHRS and CDR2 YFSETQ. CDR3 nucleotide sequence: TGCGCCAGCAGCTTCTCAGACTCTAGCACAGATACGCAGTATTTT. It is translated as CASSFSDSSTDTQYF. Variable domain in full (rest from reference TRBV5-1 and TRBJ2-3): KAGVTQTPRYLIKTRGQQVTLSCSPISGHRSVSWYQQTPGQGLQFLFEYFSETQRNKGNFPGRFSGRQFSNSRSEMNVSTLELGDSALYLCASSFSDSSTDTQYFGPGTRLTVL.

The sample holds a few counts of this clonotype. This chain uses TRBV5-1 with TRBJ2-1; no clear D gene. V was clipped by 0 bases and J by 2 bases, with 12 bases between them. The CDR3 spans 16 residues. The germline CDR1 and CDR2 sequences are SGHRS and YFSETQ. CDR3 protein: CASSLVSIPAYNEQFF. The CDR3 DNA reads TGCGCCAGCAGCTTGGTTTCTATACCAGCCTACAATGAGCAGTTCTTC.

Many counts were recorded for this clonotype. The rearrangement uses TRBV5-1 and TRBJ2-5, with D possibly being TRBD1 (6 bases). Germline CDR1 SGHRS, CDR2 YFSETQ. Trimming stripped 3 bases from V and 5 bases from J, with 23 bases between. CDR3 length: 17 amino acids. DNA of the CDR3: TGCGCCAGCAGCTCTGCCTCAGGGGCCTCGGCCTTTGAGACCCAGTACTTC. It translates to CASSSASGASAFETQYF.

Of note for this clonotype: A much larger clonotype is one base distant, so this may be a read error. The J gene is TRBJ1-1, the V gene TRBV12-3 or TRBV12-4; D remains ambiguous. The CDR3 is made up of 14 amino acids. The V and J ends lost 2 bases and 5 bases respectively, with 12 bases between them. DNA of the CDR3: TGTGCCAGCAGTTTAAGGCCGGGGAAGACTGAAGCTTTCTTT. It translates to CASSLRPGKTEAFF.

This clonotype was observed many times. The V gene is TRBV5-5, the J gene TRBJ1-5; TRBD1 agrees at 7 bases. The CDR3 spans 15 residues. V shed 4 bases, J shed 0 bases, and the junction held 4 bases outside the gene matches. Germline V lookup: CDR1 SGHKS, CDR2 YYEKEE (reference sequence). The CDR3: CASSMGQTSNQPQHF. For the CDR3, the DNA is TGTGCCAGCAGCATGGGACAGACTAGCAATCAGCCCCAGCATTTT.

This clonotype appeared a few times. The J gene is TRBJ1-1, the V gene TRBV6-1; D is possibly TRBD1 (6 bases). This CDR3 contains 15 residues. Trimming left V 6 bases short and J 7 bases short, with 21 bases between. Germline CDR1 and CDR2: MNHNS and SASEGT. CDR3 coding DNA: TGTGCCAGCAGCCTGACAGGAACCGGCCGCCTTGAAGCTTTCTTT. Encoded protein: CASSLTGTGRLEAFF.

This clonotype came up many times. V gene TRBV7-2 combines with J gene TRBJ2-7; 8 positions agree with TRBD2. V was clipped by 4 bases and J by 6 bases; unmatched bases: 5. CDR3 size: 13 residues. Germline CDR1 is SGHTA and CDR2 is FQGNSA. CDR3 nucleotide sequence: TGTGCCAGCAGCTATCAGCGGGAGACCGAGCAGTACTTC. This gives the protein CASSYQRETEQYF.

This clonotype was seen many times. This sequence joins TRBV7-9 and TRBJ2-4; D ambiguous. The CDR3 runs to 13 residues. In germline, CDR1 is SEHNR, CDR2 FQNEAQ (reference sequence). Trimming pared 5 bases from V and 0 bases from J, leaving 5 bases between. The CDR3 nucleotides are TGTGCCAGCAGCCCCGGAGCCAAAAACATTCAGTACTTC. Translating it yields CASSPGAKNIQYF. The full variable domain, its missing parts supplied by reference TRBV7-9 and TRBJ2-4, is DTGVSQNPRHKITKRGQNVTFRCDPISEHNRLYWYRQTLGQGPEFLTYFQNEAQLEKSRLLSDRFSAERPKGSFSTLEIQRTEQGDSAMYLCASSPGAKNIQYFGAGTRLSVL.

This clonotype has more than one count but fewer than ten. The rearrangement joins TRBV15 to TRBJ2-3; D is possibly TRBD1 or TRBD2 (6 bases each). The CDR3 totals 16 residues. Germline CDR1 is LNHNV and CDR2 is YYDKDF (reference sequence). V lost 0 bases, J lost 7 bases, and 17 bases lay in between. CDR3: CATSRDGLAGQNTQYF. DNA for the CDR3: TGTGCCACCAGCAGAGACGGGCTTGCGGGACAAAATACGCAGTATTTT.

In this sample, this clonotype turned up a few times. This chain connects TRBV20-1 to TRBJ2-7; TRBD2 matches at 11 bases. CDR1 is DFQATT and CDR2 is SNEGSKA in the germline V gene (reference sequence). Losses at the gene ends were 3 bases for V and 4 bases for J; bases not matched to a gene: 2. This CDR3 has 13 residues. CDR3 sequence reads: CSARTSGIYEQYF. DNA for the CDR3: TGCAGTGCTAGGACTAGCGGGATTTACGAGCAGTACTTC.

This clonotype was detected only a few times. V and J are TRBV12-3 or TRBV12-4 and TRBJ1-6; D gene unclear. The CDR3 totals 13 residues. The V gene lost 3 bases and the J gene lost 7 bases, with 7 bases spanning the gap. CDR3 region: CASSFGRNSPLHF. Written as DNA, the CDR3 is TGTGCCAGCAGTTTTGGCAGAAATTCACCCCTCCACTTT.

This rearrangement joins TRBV30 to TRBJ2-1; no clear D. The length of the CDR3 is 13 residues. The V gene's germline CDR1 is GTSNPN and CDR2 SVGIG (reference sequence). The V and J ends lost 1 base and 5 bases respectively, with 9 bases between them. CDR3 DNA: TGTGCCTGGAGTGCGTGGGCTGACAATGAGCAGTTCTTC. This gives the protein CAWSAWADNEQFF.

The chain employs TRBV20-1 and TRBJ1-1; the D gene is possibly TRBD1 (5 bases). The CDR3 covers 14 residues. CDR1 is DFQATT and CDR2 is SNEGSKA in the germline V gene (reference sequence). Trimming removed 2 bases from V and 5 bases from J, with 15 bases in between. Here the CDR3 DNA reads TGCAGTGCTAGACAGGGTGGGGATCGGACTGAAGCTTTCTTT. Amino acids: CSARQGGDRTEAFF.

The chain carries TRBV6-1 and TRBJ1-6, with D unclear. Germline V gene data show CDR1 as MNHNS and CDR2 as SASEGT. CDR3 length: 14 residues. V lost 6 bases, J lost 9 bases, and 15 bases lay in between. The CDR3 here is CASSLEAGSSPLHF. For the CDR3, the DNA is TGTGCCAGCAGCCTAGAGGCGGGTAGTTCACCCCTCCACTTT.

This clonotype occurred a few times. The gene calls are TRBV10-3 and TRBJ1-2; 8 bases match TRBD1. The length of the CDR3 is 14 residues. Unmatched junction bases numbered 6, after V lost 2 bases and J lost 7 bases. The germline gives CDR1 ENHRY, CDR2 SYGVKD. DNA of the CDR3: TGTGCCATCAGTGAGGGCAGGGGGCTTGTTGGCTACACCTTC. Translated, it gives CAISEGRGLVGYTF.

The gene calls are TRBV6-2 or TRBV6-3 and TRBJ1-3; D is ambiguous. CDR1 is MNHEY, CDR2 SVGEGT, per germline. The CDR3 contains 15 residues. The ends were cut back, 7 bases at V and 0 bases at J, with 13 bases in the middle. This CDR3 reads CASKTTPYSGNTIYF. As DNA, the CDR3 is TGTGCCAGCAAGACGACTCCCTACTCTGGAAACACCATATATTTT.